Each of the 11 T cell receptor beta chains below was sequenced from the same sample in a study of blood T cells in healthy people across ages. It was with a sample-barcoded 5' primer and a J-beta primer mix that a second PCR of about 7 to 12 cycles was run. TCRdb passed the 5' RACE reads through MiXCR, listing each CDR3 protein once. The sample contains more than 500,000 distinct CDR3 sequences, 25% to 30% of which appear only once. Sequenced sample: blood. The origin of the receptors is a woman in her 70s in good health.

This clonotype showed up just a few times. The rearrangement uses TRBV6-2 or TRBV6-3 and TRBJ2-6; TRBD1 aligns across 7 bases. Unmatched junction bases numbered 12, after V lost 4 bases and J lost 0 bases. The CDR3 length is 19 residues. Germline V lookup: CDR1 MNHEY, CDR2 SVGEGT. This CDR3 reads CASSSRTGLIYSGANVLTF. In DNA, the CDR3 is TGTGCCAGCAGTTCCCGGACAGGTTTGATCTACTCTGGGGCCAACGTCCTGACTTTC.

This chain uses TRBV19 with TRBJ2-6, with a tentative D call TRBD1 (6 bases). The CDR3 is 16 amino acids. Germline V gene data show CDR1 as LNHDA and CDR2 as SQIVND (reference sequence). V was trimmed by 5 bases and J by 2 bases, leaving 13 bases between them. Here the CDR3 DNA reads TGTGCCAGTAGTTCCCGACAGGAGACTGGGGCCAACGTCCTGACTTTC. Protein sequence: CASSSRQETGANVLTF.

The chain recombines TRBV7-2 with TRBJ1-1, with 11 bases lining up with TRBD1. The CDR3 covers 15 residues. Germline V CDR1 and CDR2: SGHTA, FQGNSA. Trimming removed 1 base from V and 5 bases from J; junction bases left unmatched: 3. The CDR3 DNA reads TGTGCCAGCAGCTTAGGGGGGACAGGGGGAACTGAAGCTTTCTTT. Translated: CASSLGGTGGTEAFF.

The chain uses TRBV15 and TRBJ2-1, with a possible D match to TRBD2 (6 bases). V was shortened by 0 bases and J by 7 bases, with 16 bases between the two germline ends. The CDR3 loop spans 16 amino acids. Germline V gene sequence: CDR1 LNHNV, CDR2 YYDKDF (reference sequence). DNA of the CDR3: TGTGCCACCAGCAGAGATTACGCGCGGGGAGGAAATGAGCAGTTCTTC. It codes for CATSRDYARGGNEQFF.

The V and J genes are TRBV6-2 or TRBV6-3 and TRBJ2-1; D unclear. The V gene's germline CDR1 is MNHEY and CDR2 SVGEGT. The CDR3 extends over 17 amino acids. V lost 6 bases and J lost 0, with 18 bases in between. CDR3 nucleotide sequence: TGTGCCAGCAGCCCTTGGACGATGAGAAGCTCCTACAATGAGCAGTTCTTC. Translated, it gives CASSPWTMRSSYNEQFF.

This rearrangement joins TRBV7-2 to TRBJ1-6; D is unclear. Trimming took 5 bases from V and 6 from J, leaving 14 bases between them. This CDR3 is built from 15 residues. Germline V gene sequence: CDR1 SGHTA, CDR2 FQGNSA. CDR3 DNA sequence: TGTGCCAGCAGCGACTCCTGGACCGGTAATTCACCCCTCCACTTT. It is translated as CASSDSWTGNSPLHF.

The V call is TRBV5-1, the J call TRBJ2-2; possible D gene TRBD2, 7 bases. Per germline, CDR1 SGHRS and CDR2 YFSETQ. Trimming cost V 2 bases and J 1 base, with 12 bases left between them. This CDR3 comprises 16 residues. The CDR3 is CASSFGGGLNTGELFF. The CDR3 DNA reads TGCGCCAGCAGCTTTGGCGGGGGCCTGAACACCGGGGAGCTGTTTTTT.

The rearrangement joins TRBV6-5 to TRBJ1-1; D possibly corresponds to TRBD1 (5 bases). V lost 2 bases and J 1 base, leaving 11 bases between the germline ends. The CDR3 length is 15 residues. Germline V gene data show CDR1 as MNHEY and CDR2 as SVGAGI. This CDR3 is CASSYEGRPNTEAFF. CDR3 nucleotide sequence: TGTGCCAGCAGTTACGAGGGGAGGCCGAACACTGAAGCTTTCTTT.

This clonotype appeared a few times. CDR3 protein: CASSYSGIGKLFF. CDR3 bases: TGTGCCAGCAGCTACTCGGGGATCGGAAAACTGTTTTTT. This chain uses TRBV7-9 with TRBJ1-4; D gene ambiguous. This CDR3 has 13 residues. Per the germline V gene, CDR1 is SEHNR and CDR2 is FQNEAQ (reference sequence). V was shortened by 4 bases and J by 10 bases, with 13 bases between the two germline ends.

The V and J genes are TRBV4-1 and TRBJ2-7; D not resolved. V was cut by 0 bases and J by 0 bases, with 9 bases left in between. Germline V gene sequence: CDR1 MGHRA, CDR2 YSYEKL. The CDR3 consists of 15 residues. The CDR3 sequence is CASSQDPGYSYEQYF. As DNA, the CDR3 is TGCGCCAGCAGCCAAGATCCCGGGTACTCCTACGAGCAGTACTTC.

This clonotype has more than one count but fewer than ten. Relative to the germline gene, one junction end is altered; a read error may explain this. The chain is built from TRBV4-3 and TRBJ2-2; a possible D gene is TRBD1 (6 bases). Germline CDR1 is LGHNA and CDR2 is YSLEER. This CDR3 has 16 residues. The CDR3 sequence: CACSQELDRVTAELFF. In DNA, the CDR3 is TGCGCCTGCAGCCAAGAACTGGACAGAGTAACGGCGGAGCTGTTTTTT.